The next 21 T cell receptor beta chains were all read from a single sample in a study of blood T cell repertoires in COVID-19. The table came from immunoSEQ multiplex PCR; TCRdb's copy has only in-frame clones and leaves some out. The sample carries under 55,000 clones, around four fifths recorded once. The sequencing input was peripheral blood. The receptors were gathered from a human donor in a cohort sampled during active COVID-19.

The chain recombines TRBV28 with TRBJ1-4, with 7 nucleotides matching TRBD1. Unmatched junction bases numbered 7, after V lost 8 bases and J lost 10 bases. Germline loops: CDR1 MDHEN, CDR2 SYDVKM. There are 12 residues in the CDR3. The CDR3 DNA sequence: TGTGCCAGCGCAGACAGGGTCGGAAAACTGTTTTTT. It translates to CASADRVGKLFF.

The J gene is TRBJ2-3, the V gene TRBV6-1; possible D gene TRBD1, 6 bases. V was cut by 2 bases and J by 5 bases, with 11 bases left in between. The CDR3 contains 14 residues. Germline assignment: CDR1 MNHNS and CDR2 SASEGT. CDR3 sequence: CASSEQGSIDTQYF. DNA of the CDR3: TGTGCCAGCAGTGAACAGGGGAGTATAGATACGCAGTATTTT.

The chain links TRBV4-3 to TRBJ2-1; TRBD1 is a possible D gene (6 bases). V was trimmed by 0 bases and J by 6 bases, leaving 15 bases between them. Germline CDR1 is LGHNA and CDR2 is YSLEER. The CDR3 length is 16 residues. The CDR3 bases are TGCGCCAGCAGCCAAGAAGGGCCTCGAGGGGGCAATGAGCAGTTCTTC. Translation: CASSQEGPRGGNEQFF.

This chain uses TRBV9 with TRBJ1-3, with 9 bases that match TRBD1. Germline V gene data show CDR1 as SGDLS and CDR2 as YYNGEE. The CDR3 loop spans 17 amino acids. Trimming took 2 bases from V and 1 from J; bases not matched to a gene: 7. CDR3 bases: TGTGCCAGCAGCGTTGCCGGACAGGGGAGATCTGGAAACACCATATATTTT. It encodes CASSVAGQGRSGNTIYF.

The chain employs TRBV7-9 and TRBJ1-2; D gene ambiguous. Germline V CDR1 and CDR2: SEHNR, FQNEAQ (reference sequence). V was shortened by 10 bases and J by 4 bases, with 16 bases between the two germline ends. The length of the CDR3 is 13 residues. This CDR3 is CANSGDLGYGYTF. CDR3 DNA sequence: TGTGCCAACTCCGGAGATCTAGGCTATGGCTACACCTTC.

This chain links TRBV6-6 with TRBJ2-5, with TRBD2 identical over 9 bases. In germline, CDR1 is MNHNY, CDR2 SVGAGI (reference sequence). V gave up 2 bases and J gave up 2 bases; unmatched junction bases: 3. This CDR3 region has 15 residues. The CDR3, as DNA: TGTGCCAGCAGTTACGGGGCGGGGGGGCAAGAGACCCAGTACTTC. Translated, it gives CASSYGAGGQETQYF.

The V and J genes are TRBV28 and TRBJ2-2; D gene ambiguous. Germline loops: CDR1 MDHEN, CDR2 SYDVKM. Between the trimmed V and J ends, which lost 6 bases and 0 bases, there was a span of 17 bases. This CDR3 comprises 17 residues. CDR3 nucleotide sequence: TGTGCCAGCAGACACGCCGAGACTTTCGCGAACACCGGGGAGCTGTTTTTT. Translating gives CASRHAETFANTGELFF.

This clone has just one count. The V call is TRBV5-1, the J call TRBJ2-6; 10 bases fit TRBD1. CDR3 size: 18 residues. J lost 0 bases, V lost 5 bases, and 8 bases had no gene match. Germline values: CDR1 SGHRS, CDR2 YFSETQ. The CDR3 spells CASSFGQGGLSGANVLTF. Written as DNA, the CDR3 is TGCGCCAGCAGTTTTGGACAGGGGGGTCTCTCTGGGGCCAACGTCCTGACTTTC.

The table lists this clone with a few counts. The V gene is TRBV19, the J gene TRBJ1-1; D is unresolved. CDR3 length: 13 amino acids. Germline CDR1 LNHDA, CDR2 SQIVND (reference sequence). V lost 1 base to trimming and J lost 0 bases, with 3 bases between them. The chain's CDR3 is CASSIGVNTEAFF. In nucleotides, the CDR3 is TGTGCCAGTAGTATAGGAGTGAACACTGAAGCTTTCTTT.

The chain joins TRBV27 to TRBJ2-2; 7 bases align to TRBD2. This CDR3 contains 15 residues. Germline V CDR1 and CDR2: MNHEY, SMNVEV (reference sequence). V trimming: 7 bases; J trimming: 1 base; junction bases outside the gene matches: 6. CDR3 bases: TGTGCCAGCAAACCCGGGACTATGAACACCGGGGAGCTGTTTTTT. It encodes CASKPGTMNTGELFF.

The DNA of the CDR3 is TGTGCCAGCAGTGACCTACAGGGGTCCGAGCAGTACTTC. This gives the protein CASSDLQGSEQYF. The V call is TRBV6-1, the J call TRBJ2-7; 7 bases align to TRBD1. This CDR3 region has 13 residues. V trimming: 3 bases; J trimming: 6 bases; junction bases outside the gene matches: 5. Looked up from germline, CDR1 is MNHNS and CDR2 is SASEGT.

V usage is TRBV29-1 and J usage is TRBJ1-2; no clear D gene. Germline V gene lookup returns CDR1 SQVTM and CDR2 ANQGSEA. This CDR3 is built from 12 residues. Deletions cut 4 bases from V and 7 bases from J, with 13 bases between. CDR3 sequence reads: CSVASGRGGYTF. The CDR3 region has the DNA TGCAGCGTTGCATCGGGCCGGGGTGGCTACACCTTC.

The chain combines TRBV4-3 with TRBJ1-3; D is possibly TRBD1 (6 bases). Germline CDR1 and CDR2: LGHNA and YSLEER. V dropped 0 bases and J dropped 1 base, with 19 bases sitting between them. The CDR3 totals 19 residues. Written as DNA, the CDR3 is TGCGCCAGCAGCCAAGATCTTCCAGGGGCGATCAAGTCTGGAAACACCATATATTTT. This encodes CASSQDLPGAIKSGNTIYF.

The CDR3 loop is CASSLVGTSNEKLFF. CDR3 DNA sequence: TGTGCCAGCAGCTTAGTAGGGACAAGTAATGAAAAACTGTTTTTT. V gene TRBV7-2 combines with J gene TRBJ1-4; D is possibly TRBD1 (6 bases). The CDR3 loop spans 15 amino acids. Germline V lookup: CDR1 SGHTA, CDR2 FQGNSA. V dropped 1 base and J dropped 4 bases, with 10 bases sitting between them.

The chain couples TRBV30 to TRBJ1-1; TRBD1 aligns across 9 bases. With 0 bases clipped from V and 9 bases from J, the junction kept 2 bases outside the gene matches. Germline values: CDR1 GTSNPN, CDR2 SVGIG (reference sequence). The CDR3 is 12 amino acids. In DNA form, the CDR3 reads TGTGCCTGGAGTGTTACAGGGGGCAAAGCTTTCTTT. Its protein is CAWSVTGGKAFF.

This sequence joins TRBV5-4 and TRBJ2-3; D may be TRBD2 (6 bases). In germline, CDR1 is SGHNT, CDR2 YYREEE (reference sequence). The V end lost 5 bases, the J end lost 2 bases, and 15 bases lay between the germline ends. The CDR3 length is 15 residues. The CDR3 here is CASSQDYNPTDTQYF. CDR3 bases: TGTGCCAGCAGTCAGGACTATAACCCCACAGATACGCAGTATTTT.

The chain recombines TRBV27 with TRBJ2-1; D is possibly TRBD1 (6 bases). The V gene lost 10 bases and the J gene lost 2 bases, with 15 bases spanning the gap. The CDR3 extends over 14 amino acids. CDR1 is MNHEY, CDR2 SMNVEV, per germline (reference sequence). CDR3 region: CATKQGAPYNEQFF. Written as DNA, the CDR3 is TGTGCCACAAAACAGGGAGCACCCTACAATGAGCAGTTCTTC.

The V gene is TRBV7-2, the J gene TRBJ1-3, with D perhaps matching TRBD1 (6 bases). Looked up from germline, CDR1 is SGHTA and CDR2 is FQGNSA. CDR3 length equals 15 residues. V lost 2 bases to trimming and J lost 4 bases, with 12 bases between them. CDR3 nucleotides: TGTGCCAGCAGCTTACCCCGAGACAGGGGAAACACCATATATTTT. It encodes CASSLPRDRGNTIYF.

The V and J genes are TRBV21-1 and TRBJ2-7; the table names TRBD2, a call not compared with the DNA. TRBV21-1 is a pseudogene segment. The CDR3 contains 18 residues. CDR3 DNA: TGTGCCAGCAGCAAAAATGACTCAGGACTAGCCGGATTATACGAGCAGTACTTC. Encoded protein: CASSKNDSGLAGLYEQYF.

The chain employs TRBV5-4 and TRBJ1-2; 10 bases align to TRBD1. J was trimmed by 7 bases and V by 0 bases; bases with no gene match: 6. The CDR3 is 15 amino acids. The germline V gene has CDR1 SGHNT and CDR2 YYREEE (reference sequence). The CDR3 nucleotides read TGTGCCAGCAGCTTGGCTGACAGGGGGCAGAGTGGCTACACCTTC. Its protein is CASSLADRGQSGYTF. Using reference TRBV5-4 and TRBJ1-2 for the parts outside the CDR3, the full variable domain is ETGVTQSPTHLIKTRGQQVTLRCSSQSGHNTVSWYQQALGQGPQFIFQYYREEENGRGNFPPRFSGLQFPNYSSELNVNALELDDSALYLCASSLADRGQSGYTFGSGTRLTVV.

DNA for the CDR3: TGTGCCAGCACCCTGATCCCACTAGACTACAATGAGCAGTTCTTC. Translated, it gives CASTLIPLDYNEQFF. The V gene is TRBV3-1 (or the pseudogene TRBV3-2), the J gene TRBJ2-1; perhaps TRBD2 as D (5 bases). The CDR3 has 15 amino acids. Germline CDR1 is LGHDT and CDR2 is YNNKEL (reference sequence). The V end was cut by 7 bases, the J end by 3 bases, with 16 bases between.